Listed below are T cell receptor beta chains from one sample, sequenced in a study of blood T cell repertoires in COVID-19. Only in-frame clones appear in the TCRdb table, and some are missing; sequencing was by immunoSEQ multiplex PCR. In the table there are about 180,000 clones, approximately 85% of which are singletons. Sequencing was carried out using peripheral blood. These receptors originate from a man in his fifties or sixties with acute or convalescent COVID-19. Both conserved end residues are part of each CDR3. D genes are given only for firm matches. The size field is filled for only some rows; it gives once, few, many or a size class.

v_gene	abundance	j_gene	d_gene	CDR3nt	CDR3aa
TRBV23-1	few	TRBJ1-6	NA	TGCGCCAGCAGTCAATACTTCCGCCCCCACCTTGCGTTT	CASSQYFRPHLAF
TRBV5-1	NA	TRBJ2-5	NA	TGCGCCAGCAGGAGGATGGAGACCCAGTACTTC	CASRRMETQYF
TRBV5-1	NA	TRBJ2-1	NA	TGCGCCAGCACCCTACACGGGATCAATGAGCAGTTCTTC	CASTLHGINEQFF
TRBV6-2/TRBV6-3	NA	TRBJ1-1	TRBD1	TGTGCCAGCAGTCTTGGGACAGGGAACACTGAAGCTTTCTTT	CASSLGTGNTEAFF
TRBV2	NA	TRBJ2-3	NA	TGTGCCAGCAGTGTTTTCGAGAATACGCAGTATTTT	CASSVFENTQYF
TRBV25-1	NA	TRBJ2-3	TRBD2	TGTGCCAGCAGTGCCAGAGGGACTAGCGGAGGGAGGGTTACGCAGTATTTT	CASSARGTSGGRVTQYF
TRBV5-1	once	TRBJ2-1	NA	TGCGCCAGCAGCTTGCAGGAGGGTACGAATGAGCAGTTCTTC	CASSLQEGTNEQFF
TRBV30	NA	TRBJ2-7	TRBD1	TGTGCCTGGAGTCCCCGGGACAGAGAGCAGTACTTC	CAWSPRDREQYF
TRBV5-4	NA	TRBJ1-2	NA	TGTGCCAGCAGCTTGGGGACAGACTATGGCTACACCTTC	CASSLGTDYGYTF
TRBV10-3	NA	TRBJ2-6	TRBD1	TGTGCCATCTCAACCGGGACAGGGGCCTCGTGGGGGGCCAACGTCCTGACTTTC	CAISTGTGASWGANVLTF
TRBV2	NA	TRBJ2-1	NA	TGTGCCAGCAGTGAATGGACAAAAAGGACCGTAAGATACAATGAGCAGTTCTTC	CASSEWTKRTVRYNEQFF
TRBV7-9	once	TRBJ2-7	TRBD1	TGTGCCAGCAGCACAACCGGGACAGGAGCCTACGAGCAGTACTTC	CASSTTGTGAYEQYF
TRBV5-1	NA	TRBJ2-5	NA	TGCGCCAGCAGCAGCCCGGAGGGTTCGTTGACCCAGTACTTC	CASSSPEGSLTQYF
TRBV7-9	few	TRBJ1-1	NA	TGTGCCAGCAGTTCCCAAGGCGGCAGCCTAAATGAAGCTTTCTTT	CASSSQGGSLNEAFF
TRBV19	NA	TRBJ1-2	TRBD1	TGTGCCAGTAGGACGGGACAGGGGGCGGATGGCTACACCTTC	CASRTGQGADGYTF
TRBV5-1	NA	TRBJ2-1	TRBD2	TGCGCCAGCAGCTCCCTAGCGGGAGGTGTCGATGAGCAGTTCTTC	CASSSLAGGVDEQFF
TRBV27	NA	TRBJ2-5	TRBD1	TGTGCCAGCAGTCCAGGGACAGGGAAGGCCCAGGAGACCCAGTACTTC	CASSPGTGKAQETQYF
TRBV6-5	NA	TRBJ2-1	NA	TGTGCCAGCACCCTAGGGGAAGGGAATGAGCAGTTCTTC	CASTLGEGNEQFF
TRBV5-4	NA	TRBJ2-5	NA	TGTGCCAGCAGCTTGGGTGTTAGCGGACAAGAGACCCAGTACTTC	CASSLGVSGQETQYF
TRBV19	few	TRBJ1-4	NA	TGTGCCAGTAGTATAAAACACCCTGAAAAACTGTTTTTT	CASSIKHPEKLFF
TRBV7-9	NA	TRBJ1-4	NA	TGTGCCAGCAGCCTCGGTGGAGGGGCTAAAGAAAAACTGTTTTTT	CASSLGGGAKEKLFF
TRBV5-1	NA	TRBJ1-2	TRBD1	TGCGCCAGCAGCTTCGACAGGGGGTTTTATGGCTACACCTTC	CASSFDRGFYGYTF
TRBV24-1	NA	TRBJ2-7	TRBD1	TGTGCCACCAGTCCCGACAGGGGGAACGAGCAGTACTTC	CATSPDRGNEQYF
TRBV19	NA	TRBJ1-2	NA	TGTGCCAGTAGTCCCCTTGGCGGTATCCCTAACTATGGCTACACCTTC	CASSPLGGIPNYGYTF
TRBV4-3	NA	TRBJ2-7	TRBD2	TGCGCCAGCAGCCATTCACTAGCGGTAACCTACGAGCAGTACTTC	CASSHSLAVTYEQYF
TRBV4-2	NA	TRBJ2-7	TRBD2	TGTGCCAGCAGCCAAGGGGGAGGGACTAGCGGGGCCGAGCAGTACTTC	CASSQGGGTSGAEQYF
TRBV24-1	NA	TRBJ2-1	NA	TGTGCCACCAGTTCTCCCCGTGAGCAGTTCTTC	CATSSPREQFF
TRBV5-1	few	TRBJ2-2	TRBD1	TGCGCCAGCAGCAAGGACAGGGGGGAAGCCGGGGAGCTGTTTTTT	CASSKDRGEAGELFF
TRBV7-8	NA	TRBJ2-1	TRBD2	TGTGCCAGCAGCCCATGGACTAGCGGGAGTAGTAGTTTTAGTGAGCAGTTCTTC	CASSPWTSGSSSFSEQFF
TRBV4-1	NA	TRBJ2-7	TRBD2	TGCGCCAGCAGCCAACTCTATCGAACGGGCGGGAGTAGGTACGAGCAGTACTTC	CASSQLYRTGGSRYEQYF
TRBV28	NA	TRBJ1-2	TRBD1	TGTGCCAGCAGTGGTCAGACAGGGAACTATGGCTACACCTTC	CASSGQTGNYGYTF
TRBV7-3	NA	TRBJ2-5	NA	TGTGCCAGCAGCCTAGGGGGGGCTGCGGAGACCCAGTACTTC	CASSLGGAAETQYF
TRBV18	NA	TRBJ2-3	TRBD2	TGTGCCAGCTCACAGGAGAGGACTAGTAATTCACGGACAGATACGCAGTATTTT	CASSQERTSNSRTDTQYF
TRBV19	few	TRBJ2-1	TRBD2	TGTGCCAGCAGACTAGCGGGAGGGCTGGGCTACAATGAGCAGTTCTTC	CASRLAGGLGYNEQFF
TRBV4-1	NA	TRBJ1-6	TRBD1	TGCGCCAGCAGCCAGGCCCCGGGACAGTCGATATCACCCCTCCACTTT	CASSQAPGQSISPLHF
TRBV20-1	NA	TRBJ2-3	NA	TGCAGTTCGCGTCTGTCGGGTACGCAGTATTTT	CSSRLSGTQYF
TRBV7-9	few	TRBJ2-7	NA	TGTGCCAGCAGCCTCTCCTACGAGCAGTACTTC	CASSLSYEQYF